Listed below are T cell receptor beta chains from one sample, sequenced in a study of Ad26.COV2.S vaccination and SARS-CoV-2 variants. Clones were sequenced by immunoSEQ multiplex PCR, and TCRdb holds only the in-frame ones, with some missing. In the table there are 200,000 to 250,000 clones, roughly 90% of which are singletons. This specimen consisted of peripheral blood, obtained in a trial of Ad26.COV2.S vaccine versus placebo. The receptors were gathered from a person aged 18-60 years who received the Ad26.COV2.S COVID-19 vaccine or a placebo. CDR3s include the opening cysteine and the closing phenylalanine or tryptophan. D genes are given only for firm matches. Some rows mark clone size as missing; the rest say once, few, many or name a class of expanded clone.

D gene,V gene,clone size,J gene,CDR3 DNA,CDR3 protein
TRBD2,TRBV6-1,NA,TRBJ2-1,TGTGCCAGCAGTGAAGCGACGGGGGAGGGCCGCAATGAGCAGTTCTTC,CASSEATGEGRNEQFF
TRBD2,TRBV19,NA,TRBJ2-3,TGTGCCAGTAGTAATAGCGGGAGCCGCACAGATACGCAGTATTTT,CASSNSGSRTDTQYF
NA,TRBV3-1/TRBV3-2,NA,TRBJ1-5,TGTGCCAGCAGCCAAAAATGTCAGCCTCGCAATCAGCCCCAGCATTTT,CASSQKCQPRNQPQHF
TRBD1,TRBV5-1,NA,TRBJ2-3,TGCGCCAGCAGCATGGGGACAGGAATTAGCACAGATACGCAGTATTTT,CASSMGTGISTDTQYF
NA,TRBV4-3,few,TRBJ1-6,TGCGCCAGCAGCCAAGTTGGAGGGCTGGGATCACCCCTCCACTTT,CASSQVGGLGSPLHF
TRBD1,TRBV9,once,TRBJ1-2,TGTGCCAGCAGCCCCGGGACAGGGGATAACTATGGCTACACCTTC,CASSPGTGDNYGYTF
NA,TRBV5-6,NA,TRBJ1-2,TGTGCCAGCAGCGTGGGCGACCGGACTCACTATGGCTACACCTTC,CASSVGDRTHYGYTF
NA,TRBV4-2,NA,TRBJ2-1,TGTGCCAGCAGCCCGGGGGACTTGGGGACGAATGAGCAGTTCTTC,CASSPGDLGTNEQFF
TRBD1,TRBV4-2,few,TRBJ1-6,TGTGCCAGCAGCCCCCAGGGGAGGGACAGGGCTAATTCACCCCTCCACTTT,CASSPQGRDRANSPLHF
NA,TRBV28,NA,TRBJ2-5,TGTGCCAGCAGTCCCTCCTTCGACCGACAAGAGACCCAGTACTTC,CASSPSFDRQETQYF
NA,TRBV6-5,NA,TRBJ2-1,TGTGCCAGCAGTTCCGCCGATCGTCCTGAGCAGTTCTTC,CASSSADRPEQFF
NA,TRBV4-1,NA,TRBJ2-3,TGCGCCAGCAGCCAAGATCTGGGAGCAGATACGCAGTATTTT,CASSQDLGADTQYF
TRBD1,TRBV12-5,NA,TRBJ1-5,TGTGCTAGTGGTTTGGCCAGACAGGGCCCAAATCAGCCCCAGCATTTT,CASGLARQGPNQPQHF
NA,TRBV9,NA,TRBJ2-3,TGTGCCAGCAGCGTAGTAGTGGGAACAGATACGCAGTATTTT,CASSVVVGTDTQYF
NA,TRBV4-1,NA,TRBJ2-3,TGCGCCAGCAGCCACCCTGTCACAGATACGCAGTATTTT,CASSHPVTDTQYF
NA,TRBV7-9,NA,TRBJ2-7,TGTGCCAGCAGCTTAGATGGGACTCCCTCCTACGAGCAGTACTTC,CASSLDGTPSYEQYF
NA,TRBV2,NA,TRBJ1-6,TGTGCCAGAAGGAAGCAGGGGACGAATTCACCCCTCCACTTT,CARRKQGTNSPLHF
TRBD1,TRBV6-6,NA,TRBJ1-5,TGTGCCAGCAGTCCCGGGACAGGGGGTACGAGGAATCAGCCCCAGCATTTT,CASSPGTGGTRNQPQHF
NA,TRBV7-9,NA,TRBJ2-7,TGTGCCAGCAGCCCGTTCCGGGCTGCGTCCGGCTACGAGCAGTACTTC,CASSPFRAASGYEQYF
TRBD2,TRBV5-6,NA,TRBJ2-5,TGTGCCAGCAGCCCCCGGTTGAGCGGGAACCAAGAGACCCAGTACTTC,CASSPRLSGNQETQYF
TRBD2,TRBV4-3,NA,TRBJ2-7,TGCGCCAGCAGCCTCGCGGGGGGCGACGAGCAGTACTTC,CASSLAGGDEQYF
NA,TRBV6-1,NA,TRBJ2-3,TGTGCCAGCAGTGTTGGAACAGGGCAATCCACAGATACGCAGTATTTT,CASSVGTGQSTDTQYF
NA,TRBV6-6,few,TRBJ1-5,TGTGCCAGCAGTGGCGGCAGGGAGAATCAGCCCCAGCATTTT,CASSGGRENQPQHF
NA,TRBV7-9,NA,TRBJ1-1,TGTGCCAGCAGCCCGCGGCAGGGAACTGAAGCTTTCTTT,CASSPRQGTEAFF
TRBD1,TRBV4-2,once,TRBJ1-5,TGTGCCAGCAGCCAAGATGCGGCAGGGGGGCGTCAGCCCCAGCATTTT,CASSQDAAGGRQPQHF
NA,TRBV5-5,NA,TRBJ2-7,TGTGCCAGCAGCTTGGCAGGGATTTCCTACGAGCAGTACTTC,CASSLAGISYEQYF
NA,TRBV2,NA,TRBJ1-1,TGTGCCAGCAATGCAAGGAACACTGAAGCTTTCTTT,CASNARNTEAFF
TRBD1,TRBV6-1,NA,TRBJ2-7,TGTGCCAGCAGTGAAGCGGGTACAGGGGTGTACGAGCAGTACTTC,CASSEAGTGVYEQYF
NA,TRBV6-5,NA,TRBJ2-7,TGTGCCAGCAGGGGCCCCTACGAGCAGTACTTC,CASRGPYEQYF
NA,TRBV30,NA,TRBJ2-5,TGTGCCTGGAGTGGCAATTTGGGGGAGACCCAGTACTTC,CAWSGNLGETQYF
TRBD2,TRBV9,NA,TRBJ2-5,TGTGCCAGCAGCGTAGGCCGGACTAGCGGGTCGACGGAGACCCAGTACTTC,CASSVGRTSGSTETQYF
NA,TRBV5-4,NA,TRBJ1-6,TGTGCCAGCAGCTTGATCCAGGATAATTCACCCCTCCACTTT,CASSLIQDNSPLHF
TRBD1,TRBV6-5,NA,TRBJ2-7,TGTGCCAGCAGCAGAACAGGGGGCCCGTCCTACGAGCAGTACTTC,CASSRTGGPSYEQYF
TRBD1,TRBV5-1,NA,TRBJ2-5,TGCGCCAGCAGCTTCGGACAGGGCGGTCAAGAGACCCAGTACTTC,CASSFGQGGQETQYF
NA,TRBV28,NA,TRBJ2-3,TGTGCCAGCATTAGGAGGGCGCTGGATACGCAGTATTTT,CASIRRALDTQYF
NA,TRBV3-1/TRBV3-2,NA,TRBJ1-1,TGTGCCAGCAGCCACCCAACAGGTGGTACTGAAGCTTTCTTT,CASSHPTGGTEAFF
NA,TRBV19,NA,TRBJ2-3,TGTGCCAGTAGAGCTACTAGAACGGGGACAGATACGCAGTATTTT,CASRATRTGTDTQYF
TRBD2,TRBV14,NA,TRBJ2-7,TGTGCCAGCAGCCCAGCTAGCGGTAGATCCTACGAGCAGTACTTC,CASSPASGRSYEQYF
TRBD1,TRBV28,NA,TRBJ2-7,TGTGCCAGCAGGGGACAGGGGCTGTACGAGCAGTACTTC,CASRGQGLYEQYF
TRBD1,TRBV11-2,once,TRBJ1-2,TGTGCCAGCAGACACACAGGGGGCTATGGCTACACCTTC,CASRHTGGYGYTF
NA,TRBV10-3,NA,TRBJ2-7,TGTGCCATCGCTCAAATTGCCTACGAGCAGTACTTC,CAIAQIAYEQYF
TRBD1,TRBV10-3,once,TRBJ2-7,TGTGCCATCAGGGGACAGATCATGACCTACGAGCAGTACTTC,CAIRGQIMTYEQYF
TRBD1,TRBV4-2,few,TRBJ2-7,TGTGCCAGCAGCCAAGGGACAGGTCCCTCCTACGAGCAGTACTTC,CASSQGTGPSYEQYF
TRBD1,TRBV18,NA,TRBJ1-5,TGTGCCAGCTCACCAAAAGGACAGGGCGGTAGAGCCCAGCATTTT,CASSPKGQGGRAQHF
NA,TRBV15,NA,TRBJ1-6,TGTGCCACCAGCAGAGGATTGGGGGCTGGCTATAATTCACCCCTCCACTTT,CATSRGLGAGYNSPLHF
NA,TRBV5-1,once,TRBJ2-2,TGCGCCAGCAGCTCCGCTCAGGGGAACGCCGGGGAGCTGTTTTTT,CASSSAQGNAGELFF
NA,TRBV11-2,NA,TRBJ2-2,TGTGCCAGCAGTGCATCTAGGGGGGACACCGGGGAGCTGTTTTTT,CASSASRGDTGELFF
TRBD1,TRBV19,few,TRBJ2-7,TGTGCCAGTAGTATCCTGGCCCGGGACAGGGTAAAATACGAGCAGTACTTC,CASSILARDRVKYEQYF
TRBD2,TRBV7-2,NA,TRBJ2-1,TGTGCCAGCAGCGCTCAGCGGGGGGGGCTTGAGCAGTTCTTC,CASSAQRGGLEQFF
NA,TRBV7-2,NA,TRBJ2-3,TGTGCCAGCAGCCACGGGACGGTTAGCACAGATACGCAGTATTTT,CASSHGTVSTDTQYF